This T cell receptor beta chain appears in the sequencing data of a study of cytomegalovirus exposure and HLA in healthy donors (dated by TCRdb to between 2016 and 2019). Turning to the overall study: An earlier analysis of some 600 of the donors reported 276 Gb of sequence data and roughly 120 million unique TCR beta sequences obtained from around 180 million T cells. A later genetic analysis used genome-wide SNP genotypes for about 65% of the roughly 670 donors, treating that subset as a discovery cohort. The T cell repertoires of 666 subjects were profiled by immunosequencing and related to cytomegalovirus serostatus. Approximately 310 gigabases of sequencing data and approximately 91 million unique TCR sequences made up an early release that covered roughly 670 HLA-typed donors. To study patterns of TCR occurrence, a later analysis re-analyzed previously published TCR beta repertoires from around 660 donors and added high-resolution HLA genotyping. Rather than using new phenotypic data, the later analysis identified candidate immune exposures from TCR beta sequences and from how often those sequences occurred across donors. The study aimed to test whether cataloging public T cell receptors could reveal signatures of past pathogen exposure. Typing coverage varied by locus: about 620-630 donors for A, B, C, DRB1 and DQB1; approximately 520 for DQA1; about 570 for DPA1; approximately 490 for DPB1. Roughly 5 DR-DQ haplotypes were handled as single units for association and clustering, since linkage in the cohort was strong. High-throughput TCR immunosequencing, statistical association of individual TCRs with disease status, and machine learning were combined to predict cytomegalovirus infection status. Besides the first cohort of 550 to 750 subjects, a separate validation cohort made up of 120 or so different subjects was used. Among about 370 genotyped donors of the cohort, an average of about 220,000 unique TCR beta nucleotide sequences was sequenced per donor, of which about 18% were non-productive. Both class I and class II loci were covered by HLA typing, at four-digit resolution. Donor age, sex, ethnicity and CMV serostatus were compiled alongside the repertoire data. To decide whether each TCR beta V gene segment behaved as functional or pseudogenic, an earlier analysis of 587 of the donors relied on high-throughput TCR beta sequencing. All discovery cohort repertoires had been generated using a single sequencing platform. The genetic ancestry cluster associated with self-reported Caucasian donors included around 76% of the 300 to 400 genotyped donors. What the research found in general, with its limitations: Several of the top co-occurrence clusters appeared to be linked to parvovirus B19, influenza, CMV and Epstein-Barr virus, according to a later analysis. In the study, some 160 TCR beta chains were listed as associated with cytomegalovirus. According to a later analysis, TCR association rates differed among HLA loci, with DRB1 alleles showing the most associated TCRs and HLA-C alleles showing the fewest. Three of the identified cytomegalovirus-associated TCR beta chains were confirmed in vitro to be specific for cytomegalovirus antigens. The cohort was sequenced for TCR beta chains only, and without alpha or paired-chain data the features that could be detected were limited. An earlier analysis of roughly 570 of the donors showed that most TCR beta V segments appeared in productive rearrangements either about 87% or about 30% of the time, which broadly matched IMGT annotations. A cluster of highly shared sequence variants was judged likely to represent a technical artifact of the sequencing pipeline. The authors suggested that the approach could potentially be extended to other disease states and immunological phenotypes. In a later genetic analysis, fewer N-insertions in productive TCRs were reported among donors in an Asian-associated ancestry cluster than the approximately 670-donor mean. Most CMV-associated TCR beta chains appeared to be HLA-restricted in a later analysis, and the HLA associations seemed to be driven largely by CMV exposure. Most TCR sequences were seen in very few donors, while some public TCRs were found in many individuals. An association between a missense DCLRE1C variant and V-gene and J-gene trimming of TCR beta chains was found in a later genetic analysis and replicated in an independent cohort. Linkage disequilibrium might explain the correlated functional status among segregating V segments, but an unknown experimental factor could not be excluded. A further reported finding was that TCR beta sequences accurately predicted the HLA-A and HLA-B alleles for most subjects in the first cohort. The presence/absence analyses assumed that sequencing depth was roughly uniform across donors, and that assumption may not be true. Some IMGT-functional V segments, including TRBV6-2 and TRBV6-3, could not be distinguished by the 87-base-pair reads and were therefore excluded. Compared with equally common non-associated chains, HLA-associated TCR beta chains in a later analysis were more clonally expanded and had lower generation probabilities. For the cohort, immune exposure information was limited to CMV serostatus. Strong co-occurrence of HLA alleles, especially DR and DQ, made assigning TCR associations to individual alleles difficult. Seventeen rarely observed V segments, including chromosome 9 orphons, were excluded from the earlier analysis of just under 600 of the donors because counts were too low. The classifier was reported to diagnose cytomegalovirus status with high specificity and sensitivity in both the original and validation cohorts. Because some donors lacked HLA typing at each locus, the association tests relied only on the typed subset. At a false discovery rate of 0.05, a later analysis linked 16,951 TCR beta sequences to specific HLA alleles.

The cohort was made up of approximately 670 healthy bone marrow donors. At the time of sampling, all cohort members were nominally healthy, though unrecorded immune exposures were likely present. The donor tested CMV seronegative, placing the donor among the approximately 400 seronegative members of the cohort. A peripheral blood sample was provided by each donor, and peripheral blood mononuclear cells were used for TCR beta sequencing. The Qiagen DNeasy Blood Extraction Kit was used to extract genomic DNA from the blood cell samples. Library creation used the immunoSEQ multiplex PCR assay. The multiplex PCR relied on a mix of 60 forward primers for TCR Vbeta segments and 13 reverse primers for TCR Jbeta segments. Amplification of the CDR3 region of rearranged TCR beta genes was performed with a multiplex PCR assay on genomic DNA. The amplified TCR beta libraries were sequenced on the Illumina HiSeq System as 87-base-pair reads. The authors' pipeline ran thus. A later analysis tallied around 82 million unique TCR beta chains across the 666 repertoires, and approximately 11 million of those chains were shared by two or more donors. To remove PCR and sequencing errors, raw reads were error-corrected and collapsed into unique sequences using a nearest-neighbor algorithm that merged closely related sequences. CDR3 sequences were aligned to IMGT reference sequences to assign V, D and J gene segments. For a sequence to be retained, a match of at least six nucleotides to both a V gene segment and a J gene segment was required. Rearrangements were classified as productive when the CDR3 lacked stop codons and remained in frame with V and J, and all other rearrangements were classified as non-productive. CDR3 was defined by IMGT convention, running from the second conserved V-encoded cysteine to the conserved J-encoded phenylalanine. The earlier analysis of fewer than 700 of the donors excluded sequences that lacked an unambiguous match to a single V gene segment. In an earlier analysis of a few hundred of the donors, V segments were called functional above 56.7% productive rearrangements and were called segregating when the between-donor standard deviation exceeded 5%. A statistical classification framework was built to diagnose cytomegalovirus status from the catalog of TCR beta chain sequences. In a later analysis, TCR nucleotide sequences were compared against IMGT/GENE-DB human TR gene sequences so that V and J genes could be assigned. In a later analysis, CDR3 sequences and most-parsimonious VDJ recombination scenarios were assigned using the TCRdist pipeline. In a later analysis, each TCR beta chain was defined by its CDR3 amino acid sequence together with its V-gene family, and reads lacking a unique V-gene family were excluded. In a later analysis, fewer than 600 highly shared, low-generation-probability nucleotide sequences were removed to address suspected cross-contamination and a sequencing artifact. In a later analysis, a clonal expansion index was calculated for each public chain from normalized within-repertoire ranks of inferred template counts. In a later analysis, generation probabilities were computed with a VDJ recombination model fitted to out-of-frame rearrangements, and the resulting probabilities were checked against IGoR. In a later analysis, TCR-TCR, TCR-HLA and TCR-CMV co-occurrence was scored with hypergeometric tests, and a repertoire-size bias correction was applied to TCR pairs. In a later analysis, false discovery rates were estimated by permuting HLA or CMV assignments 20 times. A later analysis grouped co-occurring TCRs with DBSCAN, adding TCRdist sequence similarity when clustering within HLA-allele-positive subsets. Repertoires with fewer than 30,000 or more than 120,000 public chains were left out of co-occurrence clustering, as were five repertoires with anomalous nucleotide sharing. The table comes from immuneACCESS by way of TCRdb, which keeps in-frame sequences with V and J called. Part of the clones is missing from these tables; in studies checked, under half for an unresolved V gene and the rest for unknown reasons. V and J calls and clone size are those listed in that table; D and trimming were worked out from the DNA. This sample is represented by 150,000 to 200,000 clones; approximately 79% of them were singletons. The top ten hold about 4.5% of the sample.

The CDR3 contains 14 residues, cysteine and phenylalanine counted. Only the CDR3 portion is preserved as DNA: 42 bases, with reading frame beginning at the first base. Germline trimming amounts to 6 bases on V and 9 bases on J, with 4 as the count of junction bases outside the gene matches. Via the germline V gene, CDR1 is MDHEN and CDR2 SYDVKM. A remark on this clone: Its antigen is currently not known. No base quality information exists; no much larger clone differs at one position.

Sequenced: PBMCs. This sequence uses TRBV28 and TRBJ1-6; a stretch of 11 junction bases matches TRBD1. This TCR was recovered from a man between 35 and 55 years old in good health and CMV-seronegative. This receptor carries the CDR3 CASRWGTGGSPLHF. In nucleotides, the sequence is TGTGCCAGCAGGTGGGGGACAGGGGGTTCACCCCTCCACTTT. The CDR3, completed at both ends by the reference TRBV28 and TRBJ1-6 genes, gives the full variable domain DVKVTQSSRYLVKRTGEKVFLECVQDMDHENMFWYRQDPGLGLRLIYFSYDVKMKEKGDIPEGYSVSREKKERFSLILESASTNQTSMYLCASRWGTGGSPLHFGNGTRLTVT.